This T cell receptor beta chain emerged from a study of blood T cell repertoires in COVID-19. Turning to the study itself: T cells, B-cell-depleted T cells, or PBMCs provided the cDNA or gDNA that served as material.

Ten or more counts support this clone. Data came from immunoSEQ multiplex PCR; TCRdb stores just in-frame clones and leaves some out. The repertoire holds around 130,000 clones, roughly 85% seen once, with 2.5% to 3% in the top ten. The J segment lost 4 bases and the V segment lost 6 bases, leaving 6 bases of the junction unmatched. The germline gives CDR1 SGHNT, CDR2 YENEEA. This CDR3 spans 14 amino acids. Sequencing was carried out using peripheral blood. V usage is TRBV11-3 and J usage is TRBJ1-1; 9 nucleotides align to TRBD1. The source is a man between 50 and 59 years old with acute or convalescent COVID-19. The DNA of the CDR3 is TGTGCCAGCAGTTGGCCGGGACAGGGCACTGAAGCTTTCTTT. This encodes CASSWPGQGTEAFF.